This T cell receptor beta chain was identified during a study of blood T cell repertoires in COVID-19. In the study's own analysis: Amplification of reference gene primers was used by the study to estimate nucleated cell counts. Measured with immunoSEQ multiplex PCR; TCRdb has only the in-frame clones, and not every one. D and trimming were read from the DNA, whereas the V and J calls and clone size are those reported in that table. In the table there are about 280,000 clones, approximately 88% of which are singletons. Germline V gene data show CDR1 as MRHNA and CDR2 as SNTAGT. The CDR3 contains 16 residues. Between the trimmed V and J ends, which lost 3 bases and 0 bases, there was a span of 12 bases.

The receptor was derived from a man aged 18 to 30 with active or convalescent COVID-19. The gene calls are TRBV6-4 and TRBJ2-1; D gene unclear. Sequencing was performed on peripheral blood. The CDR3 region has the DNA TGTGCCAGCAGTGAAACGAGTTCAAGCTCCTACAATGAGCAGTTCTTC. As protein: CASSETSSSSYNEQFF.